This passage covers 15 T cell receptor beta chains from one sample sequenced in a study of STAT5B mutations in CD4+ large granular lymphocyte leukemia. Method: immunoSEQ multiplex PCR; TCRdb's copy keeps in-frame clones and lacks some. Of about 30,000 clones listed, roughly 80% were seen once; the top ten hold roughly 6.2%. The sample taken for sequencing was CD4+ T cells from blood buffy coats. All receptors derive from a human donor in good health.

The CDR3: CASSIVAGEETQYF. CDR3 DNA: TGTGCCAGCAGTATCGTAGCGGGGGAAGAGACCCAGTACTTC. The chain links TRBV7-2 to TRBJ2-5; 9 bases are a match to TRBD2. With 6 bases clipped from V and 3 bases from J, the junction kept 5 bases outside the gene matches. The CDR3 runs 14 residues. Germline assignment: CDR1 SGHTA and CDR2 FQGNSA.

The V and J genes are TRBV5-4 and TRBJ2-5; 8 bases map to TRBD1. Germline lookup yields CDR1 SGHNT and CDR2 YYREEE (reference sequence). The CDR3 is made up of 16 amino acids. The V segment lost 0 bases and the J segment 3 bases; nucleotides outside the gene matches: 7. CDR3 coding DNA: TGTGCCAGCAGCTTGGGGCTCCGGGGACAGGAAGAGACCCAGTACTTC. Protein sequence: CASSLGLRGQEETQYF.

V usage is TRBV7-2 and J usage is TRBJ2-5; maybe TRBD2 (6 bases). Trimming cost V 6 bases and J 5 bases, with 28 bases left between them. The CDR3 loop spans 18 amino acids. CDR1 SGHTA and CDR2 FQGNSA come from the germline V gene. The CDR3 sequence is CASRHSLLAGRVGETQYF. The CDR3 bases are TGTGCCAGCAGACATAGCCTTCTTGCGGGGCGGGTCGGGGAGACCCAGTACTTC.

V gene TRBV4-2 combines with J gene TRBJ2-1; the D gene is possibly TRBD2 (5 bases). The length of the CDR3 is 15 residues. Germline loops: CDR1 LGHNA, CDR2 YNFKEQ. Trimming pared 2 bases from V and 8 bases from J, leaving 16 bases between. The CDR3 here is CASSQWSRSGDEQFF. The CDR3 DNA reads TGTGCCAGCAGCCAATGGAGCAGGTCCGGGGATGAGCAGTTCTTC.

The genes are TRBV6-1 and TRBJ2-3; D assignment may be TRBD1 or TRBD2 (5 bases each). The length of the CDR3 is 15 residues. V shed 6 bases and J shed 1 base, with 14 bases lying between them. Germline V gene sequence: CDR1 MNHNS, CDR2 SASEGT. The CDR3 spells CASRKEPGRTDTQYF. The CDR3 nucleotides read TGTGCCAGCAGGAAAGAGCCGGGGCGCACAGATACGCAGTATTTT.

This sequence joins TRBV6-5 and TRBJ1-3, with a tentative D call TRBD1 (6 bases). From germline, CDR1 is MNHEY and CDR2 SVGAGI. The CDR3 totals 13 residues. V was cut by 9 bases and J by 0 bases, with 9 bases left in between. The chain's CDR3 is CASQGYSGNTIYF. As DNA, the CDR3 is TGTGCCAGTCAGGGGTACTCTGGAAACACCATATATTTT.

This clone appeared a few times. The chain links TRBV4-3 to TRBJ1-6; 7 bases match TRBD1. V lost 0 bases, J lost 6 bases, and 5 bases stayed unmatched. The CDR3 has 16 residues. CDR1 LGHNA and CDR2 YSLEER come from the germline V gene. The CDR3 nucleotides are TGCGCCAGCAGCCAAGATCAACAGGGGCCTAATTCACCCCTCCACTTT. Translated: CASSQDQQGPNSPLHF.

This clone has a handful of counts. The chain joins TRBV29-1 to TRBJ1-1; no firm D call. CDR1 and CDR2 (germline): SQVTM, ANQGSEA. This CDR3 is 13 amino acids long. CDR3 amino acids: CSTSGSMNTEAFF. The CDR3 DNA follows: TGCAGTACCTCAGGCTCGATGAACACTGAAGCTTTCTTT.

The chain uses TRBV12-2 and TRBJ1-6. TRBV12-2 is designated a pseudogene. The CDR3 length is 19 residues. CDR3 amino acids: CASRLAKVRTGTSNSPLHF. CDR3 coding DNA: TGTGCAAGTCGCTTAGCGAAGGTAAGAACGGGGACTTCGAATTCACCCCTCCACTTT.

DNA of the CDR3: TGTGCCAGCAGGCGCACCGAGAGACCCTATGGCTACACCTTC. This gives the protein CASRRTERPYGYTF. This chain uses TRBV14 with TRBJ1-2; D is unresolved. The CDR3 totals 14 residues. The V gene's germline CDR1 is SGHDN and CDR2 FVKESK. The germline V and J ends were trimmed by 6 bases and 4 bases, with 15 bases remaining between them.

This chain uses TRBV7-2 with TRBJ2-1; 12 nucleotides line up with TRBD1. The CDR3 covers 17 residues. Trimming removed 4 bases from V and 7 bases from J; junction bases left unmatched: 11. CDR1 is SGHTA, CDR2 FQGNSA, per germline. In DNA, the CDR3 is TGTGCCAGCAGCTCCAAAACCGGGACAGGGGGCCGGAATGAGCAGTTCTTC. Translated, it gives CASSSKTGTGGRNEQFF.

J is TRBJ1-6 and V is TRBV28; 8 bases agree with TRBD1. V gave up 5 bases and J gave up 10 bases; unmatched junction bases: 10. The germline gives CDR1 MDHEN, CDR2 SYDVKM. CDR3 length: 15 residues. CDR3 sequence reads: CASSPVGQGGSPLHF. The CDR3 coding sequence is TGTGCCAGCAGTCCTGTTGGACAGGGTGGCTCACCCCTCCACTTT.

The V gene is TRBV20-1, the J gene TRBJ2-5; D gene unclear. This CDR3 has 11 amino acids. The germline CDR1 and CDR2 sequences are DFQATT and SNEGSKA (reference sequence). V was trimmed by 6 bases and J by 0 bases, leaving 5 bases between them. In DNA, the CDR3 is TGCAGTGCCCAGTACCAAGAGACCCAGTACTTC. Its translation is CSAQYQETQYF.

The chain joins TRBV21-1 to TRBJ1-4. TRBV21-1 is assigned pseudogene status. The CDR3 totals 15 residues. CDR3 protein: CASCQRAWANEKLFF. DNA for the CDR3: TGTGCCAGCTGCCAGCGGGCCTGGGCTAATGAAAAACTGTTTTTT.

The CDR3 sequence: CASSRTGLAYGYTF. The CDR3 nucleotides are TGTGCCAGTAGTAGAACAGGGTTAGCCTATGGCTACACCTTC. The chain combines TRBV19 with TRBJ1-2; possible D gene TRBD1, 6 bases. The CDR3 is made up of 14 amino acids. Germline values: CDR1 LNHDA, CDR2 SQIVND (reference sequence). V was trimmed by 4 bases and J by 4 bases, leaving 13 bases between them.